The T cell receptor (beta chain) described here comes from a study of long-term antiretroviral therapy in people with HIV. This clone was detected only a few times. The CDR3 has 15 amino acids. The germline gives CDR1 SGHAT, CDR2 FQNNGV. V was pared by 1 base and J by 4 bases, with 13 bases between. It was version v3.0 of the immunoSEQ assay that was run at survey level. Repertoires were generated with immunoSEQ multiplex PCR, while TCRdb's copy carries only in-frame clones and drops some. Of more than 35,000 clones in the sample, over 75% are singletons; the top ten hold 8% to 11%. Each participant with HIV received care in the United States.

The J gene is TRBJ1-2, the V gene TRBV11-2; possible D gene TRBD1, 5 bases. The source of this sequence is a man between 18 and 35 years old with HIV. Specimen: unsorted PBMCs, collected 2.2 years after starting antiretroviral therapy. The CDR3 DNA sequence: TGTGCCAGCAGCTTAGGCCGGGGTGGGGCCTATGGCTACACCTTC. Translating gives CASSLGRGGAYGYTF.